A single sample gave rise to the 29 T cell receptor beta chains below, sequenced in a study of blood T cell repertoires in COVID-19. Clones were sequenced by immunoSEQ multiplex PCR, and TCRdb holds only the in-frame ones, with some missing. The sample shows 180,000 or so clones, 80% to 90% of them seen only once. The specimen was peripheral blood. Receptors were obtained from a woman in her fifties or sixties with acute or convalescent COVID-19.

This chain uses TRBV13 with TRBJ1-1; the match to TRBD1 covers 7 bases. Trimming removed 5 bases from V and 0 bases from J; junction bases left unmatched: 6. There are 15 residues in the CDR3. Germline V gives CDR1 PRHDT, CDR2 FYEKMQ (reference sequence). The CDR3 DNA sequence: TGTGCCAGCAGCCCCCTGACAGGGATGAACACTGAAGCTTTCTTT. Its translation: CASSPLTGMNTEAFF.

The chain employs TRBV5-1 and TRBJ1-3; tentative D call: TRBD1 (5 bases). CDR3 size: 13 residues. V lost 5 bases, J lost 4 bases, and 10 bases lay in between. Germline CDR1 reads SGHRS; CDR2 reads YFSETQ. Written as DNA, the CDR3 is TGCGCCAGCAGAGGGGTCACCGGAAACACCATATATTTT. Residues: CASRGVTGNTIYF.

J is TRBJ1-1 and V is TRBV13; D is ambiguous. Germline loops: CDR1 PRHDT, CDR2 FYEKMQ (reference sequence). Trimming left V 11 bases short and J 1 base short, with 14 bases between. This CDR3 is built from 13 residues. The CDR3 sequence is CACGRERNTEAFF. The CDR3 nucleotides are TGTGCCTGCGGAAGGGAGAGGAACACTGAAGCTTTCTTT.

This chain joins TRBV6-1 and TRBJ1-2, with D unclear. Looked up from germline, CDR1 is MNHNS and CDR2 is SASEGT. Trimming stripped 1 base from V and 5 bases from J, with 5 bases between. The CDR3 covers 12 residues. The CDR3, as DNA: TGTGCCAGCAGTGAAGGAGGGTATGGCTACACCTTC. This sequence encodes CASSEGGYGYTF.

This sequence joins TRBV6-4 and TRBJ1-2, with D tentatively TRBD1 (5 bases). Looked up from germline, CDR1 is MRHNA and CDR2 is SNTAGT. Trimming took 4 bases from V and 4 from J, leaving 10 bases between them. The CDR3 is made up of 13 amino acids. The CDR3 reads CASSVLQVYGYTF. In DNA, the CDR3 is TGTGCCAGCAGTGTCTTACAGGTCTATGGCTACACCTTC.

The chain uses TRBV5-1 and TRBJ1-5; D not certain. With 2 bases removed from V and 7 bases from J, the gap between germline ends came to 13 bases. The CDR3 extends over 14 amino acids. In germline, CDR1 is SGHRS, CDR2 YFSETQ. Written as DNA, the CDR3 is TGCGCCAGCAGCTTTGGGGAGCCCGGGCAGCCCCAGCATTTT. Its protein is CASSFGEPGQPQHF.

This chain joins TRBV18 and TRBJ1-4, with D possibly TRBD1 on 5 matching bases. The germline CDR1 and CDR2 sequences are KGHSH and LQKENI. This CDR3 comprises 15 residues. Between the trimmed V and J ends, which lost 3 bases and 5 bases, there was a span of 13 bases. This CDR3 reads CASSPQGVINEKLFF. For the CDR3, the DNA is TGTGCCAGCTCACCTCAAGGGGTAATAAATGAAAAACTGTTTTTT.

The CDR3 here is CASSMWGGPRYDEQYF. In DNA form, the CDR3 reads TGTGCCAGTAGTATGTGGGGGGGACCGCGTTACGACGAGCAGTACTTC. The rearrangement joins TRBV19 to TRBJ2-7; 7 positions agree with TRBD2. With 3 bases clipped from V and 5 bases from J, the junction kept 13 bases outside the gene matches. The CDR3 has 16 residues. CDR1 and CDR2 from the germline V gene are LNHDA and SQIVND (reference sequence).

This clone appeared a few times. The CDR3 spells CASSMGGKNYGYTF. The CDR3 DNA reads as TGTGCCAGTAGTATGGGAGGGAAAAACTATGGCTACACCTTC. The V call is TRBV19, the J call TRBJ1-2; the D is unclear. From germline, CDR1 is LNHDA and CDR2 SQIVND (reference sequence). The CDR3 length is 14 residues. V was cut by 3 bases and J by 2 bases, with 10 bases left in between.

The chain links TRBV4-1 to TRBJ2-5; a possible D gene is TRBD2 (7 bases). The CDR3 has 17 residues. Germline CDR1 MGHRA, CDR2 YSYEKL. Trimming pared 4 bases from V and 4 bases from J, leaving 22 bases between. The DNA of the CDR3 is TGCGCCAGCAGCCGCGCCTGGGCACAGGGACTATTAGAGACCCAGTACTTC. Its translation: CASSRAWAQGLLETQYF.

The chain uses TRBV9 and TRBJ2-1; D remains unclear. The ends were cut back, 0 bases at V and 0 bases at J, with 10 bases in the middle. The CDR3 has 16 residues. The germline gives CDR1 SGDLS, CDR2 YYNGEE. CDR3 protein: CASSVESVSSYNEQFF. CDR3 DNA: TGTGCCAGCAGCGTAGAATCGGTAAGCTCCTACAATGAGCAGTTCTTC. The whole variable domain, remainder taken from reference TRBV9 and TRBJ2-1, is DSGVTQTPKHLITATGQRVTLRCSPRSGDLSVYWYQQSLDQGLQFLIQYYNGEERAKGNILERFSAQQFPDLHSELNLSSLELGDSALYFCASSVESVSSYNEQFFGPGTRLTVL.

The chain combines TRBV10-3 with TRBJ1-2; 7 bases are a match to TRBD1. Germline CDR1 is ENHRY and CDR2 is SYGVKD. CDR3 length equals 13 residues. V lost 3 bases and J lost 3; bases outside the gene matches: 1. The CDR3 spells CAISDRGDYGYTF. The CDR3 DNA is TGTGCCATCAGTGACAGGGGGGACTATGGCTACACCTTC.

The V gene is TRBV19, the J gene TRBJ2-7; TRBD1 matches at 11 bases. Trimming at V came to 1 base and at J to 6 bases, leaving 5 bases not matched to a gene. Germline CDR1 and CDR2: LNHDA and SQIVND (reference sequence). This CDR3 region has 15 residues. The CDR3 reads CASSIAFGTGGEQYF. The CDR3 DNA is TGTGCCAGTAGTATAGCATTTGGGACAGGGGGCGAGCAGTACTTC.

CDR3 in DNA: TGTGCCAGCAGCCCGGGACTAGCGGGGGGTCGAGATACGCAGTATTTT. Its translation: CASSPGLAGGRDTQYF. The chain joins TRBV7-9 to TRBJ2-3; 15 bases agree with TRBD2. Trimming at V came to 5 bases and at J to 5 bases, leaving 5 bases not matched to a gene. The CDR3 length is 16 residues. Germline values: CDR1 SEHNR, CDR2 FQNEAQ (reference sequence).

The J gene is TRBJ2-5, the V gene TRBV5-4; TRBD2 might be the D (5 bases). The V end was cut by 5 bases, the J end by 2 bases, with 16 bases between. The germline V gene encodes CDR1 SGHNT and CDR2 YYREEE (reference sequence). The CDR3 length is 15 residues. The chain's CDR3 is CASSWFTGSQETQYF. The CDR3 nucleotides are TGTGCCAGCAGTTGGTTTACGGGATCTCAAGAGACCCAGTACTTC.

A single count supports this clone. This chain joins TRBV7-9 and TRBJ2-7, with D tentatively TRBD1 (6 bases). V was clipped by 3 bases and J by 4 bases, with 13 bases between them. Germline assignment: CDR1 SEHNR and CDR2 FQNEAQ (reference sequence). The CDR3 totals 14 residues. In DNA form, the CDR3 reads TGTGCCAGCAGCTTTTCGGGACAAGAATACGAGCAGTACTTC. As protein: CASSFSGQEYEQYF.

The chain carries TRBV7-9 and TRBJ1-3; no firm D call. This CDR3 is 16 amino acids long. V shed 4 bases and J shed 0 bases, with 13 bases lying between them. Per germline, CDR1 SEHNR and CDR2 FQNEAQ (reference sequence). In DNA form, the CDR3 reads TGTGCCAGCAGCTCCGTTGGAGGGAACTCTGGAAACACCATATATTTT. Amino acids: CASSSVGGNSGNTIYF.

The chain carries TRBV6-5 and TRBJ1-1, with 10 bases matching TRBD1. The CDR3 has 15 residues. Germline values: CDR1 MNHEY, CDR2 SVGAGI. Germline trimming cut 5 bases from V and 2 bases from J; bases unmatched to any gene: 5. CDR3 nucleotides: TGTGCCAGCAGTCGACAGGGGGCATTTAACACTGAAGCTTTCTTT. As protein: CASSRQGAFNTEAFF.

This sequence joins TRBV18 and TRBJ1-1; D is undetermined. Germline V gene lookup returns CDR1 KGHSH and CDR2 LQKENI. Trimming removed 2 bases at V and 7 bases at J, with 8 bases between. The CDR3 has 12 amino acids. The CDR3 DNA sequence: TGTGCCAGCTCACCATTAGTAAATGAAGCTTTCTTT. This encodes CASSPLVNEAFF.

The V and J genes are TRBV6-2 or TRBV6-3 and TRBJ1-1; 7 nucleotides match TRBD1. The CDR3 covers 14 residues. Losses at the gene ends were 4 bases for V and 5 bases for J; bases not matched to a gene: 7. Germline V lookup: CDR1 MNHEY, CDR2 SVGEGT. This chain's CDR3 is CASSSPGGRTEAFF. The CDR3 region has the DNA TGTGCCAGCAGTTCTCCAGGGGGTCGGACTGAAGCTTTCTTT.

The CDR3 here is CASSLGYQGNYGYTF. The CDR3 nucleotides are TGTGCCAGCAGCTTAGGCTATCAGGGGAACTATGGCTACACCTTC. This chain joins TRBV11-3 and TRBJ1-2; D is perhaps TRBD1 (6 bases). Germline values: CDR1 SGHNT, CDR2 YENEEA. The CDR3 totals 15 residues. V was clipped by 1 base and J by 2 bases, with 11 bases between them.

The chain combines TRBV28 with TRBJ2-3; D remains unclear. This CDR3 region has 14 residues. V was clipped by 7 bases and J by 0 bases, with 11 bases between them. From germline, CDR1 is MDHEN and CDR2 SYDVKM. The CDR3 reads CASKHLPSTDTQYF. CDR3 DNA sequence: TGTGCCAGCAAGCACCTACCTAGCACAGATACGCAGTATTTT. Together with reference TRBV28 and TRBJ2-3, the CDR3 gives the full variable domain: DVKVTQSSRYLVKRTGEKVFLECVQDMDHENMFWYRQDPGLGLRLIYFSYDVKMKEKGDIPEGYSVSREKKERFSLILESASTNQTSMYLCASKHLPSTDTQYFGPGTRLTVL.

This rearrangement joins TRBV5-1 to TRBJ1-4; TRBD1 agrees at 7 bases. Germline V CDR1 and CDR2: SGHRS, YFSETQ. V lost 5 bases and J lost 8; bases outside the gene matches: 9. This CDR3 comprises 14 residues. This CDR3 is CASRSDRWREKLFF. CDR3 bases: TGCGCCAGCAGGTCGGACAGGTGGAGAGAAAAACTGTTTTTT.

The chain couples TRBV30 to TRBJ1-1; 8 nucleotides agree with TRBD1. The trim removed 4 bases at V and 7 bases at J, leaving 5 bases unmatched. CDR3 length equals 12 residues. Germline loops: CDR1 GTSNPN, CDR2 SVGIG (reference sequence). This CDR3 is CAWTDRGNEAFF. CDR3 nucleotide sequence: TGTGCCTGGACCGACAGGGGAAATGAAGCTTTCTTT.

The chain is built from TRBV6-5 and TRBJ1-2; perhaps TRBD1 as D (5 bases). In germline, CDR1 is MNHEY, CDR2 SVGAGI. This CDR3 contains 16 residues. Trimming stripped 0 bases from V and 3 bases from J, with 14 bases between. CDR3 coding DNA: TGTGCCAGCAGTTACTCTGGGAGGGACTGGGACTATGGCTACACCTTC. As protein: CASSYSGRDWDYGYTF.

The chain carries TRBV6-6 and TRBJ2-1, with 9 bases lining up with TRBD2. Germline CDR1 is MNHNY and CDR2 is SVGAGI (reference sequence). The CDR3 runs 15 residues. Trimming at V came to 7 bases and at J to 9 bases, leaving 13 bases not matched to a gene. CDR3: CASTPGAAGGLEQFF. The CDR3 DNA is TGTGCCAGCACCCCGGGCGCGGCGGGAGGGCTTGAGCAGTTCTTC.

The CDR3 here is CASSPGLTNEQFF. DNA for the CDR3: TGTGCCAGCAGCCCGGGACTAACCAATGAGCAGTTCTTC. The genes are TRBV7-2 and TRBJ2-1, with 7 nucleotides matching TRBD2. Trimming took 5 bases from V and 6 from J; bases not matched to a gene: 4. The CDR3 runs to 13 residues. Germline V gene data show CDR1 as SGHTA and CDR2 as FQGNSA.

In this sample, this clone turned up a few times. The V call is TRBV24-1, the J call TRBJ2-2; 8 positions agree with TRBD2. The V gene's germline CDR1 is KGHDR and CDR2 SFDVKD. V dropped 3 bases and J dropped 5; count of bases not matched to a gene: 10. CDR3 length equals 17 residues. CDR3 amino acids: CATSDAMSGSRTGELFF. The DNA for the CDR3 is TGTGCCACCAGTGATGCTATGAGCGGGAGCCGGACCGGGGAGCTGTTTTTT.

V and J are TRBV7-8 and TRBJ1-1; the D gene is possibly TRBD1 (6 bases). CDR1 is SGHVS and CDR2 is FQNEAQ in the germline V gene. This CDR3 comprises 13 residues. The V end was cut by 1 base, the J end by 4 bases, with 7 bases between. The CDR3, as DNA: TGTGCCAGCAGCTTAGTACAGGGCACTGAAGCTTTCTTT. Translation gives CASSLVQGTEAFF.